A single sample is the source of the 8 T cell receptor beta chains below, sequenced in a study of CD8+CD57+ T cells in acquired aplastic anemia (dated by TCRdb to the late 2010s). Patients chosen for sequencing had shown expansion of CD8+CD57+ cells by flow cytometry. TCRdb lists the instrument as Illumina HiSeq 2000. TCR beta VDJ combination and CDR3 sequence profiling used genomic DNA as the template. Using fastp trimming at Q25 and MiXCR clonotype assembly, TCRdb reanalyzed the public sequencing data and kept in-frame beta chains. Rows with a matching CDR3 protein are joined into one entry that keeps the most common DNA and genes. For this sample there are 250,000 to 350,000 distinct CDR3 sequences; about 50% appear just once. The ten largest account for 1.3% of the sample. Sequencing used sorted CD4+, CD8+, or CD8+CD57+ T cells (not recorded which) from PBMCs. Receptors originate from a human donor with aplastic anemia.

This clonotype was seen many times. V usage is TRBV2 and J usage is TRBJ2-3; maybe TRBD1 (6 bases). Trimming removed 6 bases from V and 2 bases from J, with 15 bases in between. CDR1 SNHLY and CDR2 FYNNEI come from the germline V gene. The CDR3 is 15 residues long. The CDR3 nucleotides read TGTGCCAGCAGCGTCGACAGGACACCCACAGATACGCAGTATTTT. It codes for CASSVDRTPTDTQYF.

This clonotype was seen only once. This chain uses TRBV19 with TRBJ1-1, with unresolved D. V was clipped by 3 bases and J by 2 bases, with 7 bases between them. The CDR3 totals 13 residues. Germline assignment: CDR1 LNHDA and CDR2 SQIVND (reference sequence). CDR3 residues: CASSIPYNTEAFF. CDR3 nucleotides: TGTGCCAGTAGTATCCCCTATAACACTGAAGCTTTCTTT.

This clonotype was counted only a few times. The CDR3: CASSLMRTETQYF. Written as DNA, the CDR3 is TGTGCCAGCAGCTTAATGCGGACAGAGACCCAGTACTTC. The chain employs TRBV7-9 and TRBJ2-5; D not resolved. The CDR3 has 13 residues. The ends were cut back, 2 bases at V and 4 bases at J, with 8 bases in the middle. Germline assignment: CDR1 SEHNR and CDR2 FQNEAQ (reference sequence).

The chain is built from TRBV2 and TRBJ2-2; 10 nucleotides match TRBD2. The CDR3 covers 14 residues. Germline-derived CDR1 and CDR2 are SNHLY and FYNNEI. The junction had 2 bases not matched to a gene; V was cut back by 2 bases and J by 8 bases. The chain's CDR3 is CASSETSGNGELFF. The DNA for the CDR3 is TGTGCCAGCAGTGAAACTAGCGGGAATGGGGAGCTGTTTTTT.

This rearrangement joins TRBV10-1 to TRBJ1-1; unclear D gene. This CDR3 is 14 amino acids long. Germline CDR1 is WNHNN and CDR2 is SYGVQD (reference sequence). The V gene lost 3 bases and the J gene lost 2 bases, with 10 bases spanning the gap. The chain's CDR3 is CASSDGGTNTEAFF. CDR3 in DNA: TGCGCCAGCAGTGATGGAGGCACTAACACTGAAGCTTTCTTT.

This clonotype was detected a few times. At one of its ends the junction is not consistent with the germline gene, which may arise from a read error. The CDR3 sequence is CSARASGAYNEQFF. The CDR3 DNA reads TGCAGTGCAAGAGCGAGCGGCGCCTACAATGAGCAGTTCTTC. The chain has TRBV20-1 and TRBJ2-1; D perhaps matches TRBD2 (5 bases). The CDR3 has 14 amino acids. Germline V CDR1 and CDR2: DFQATT, SNEGSKA (reference sequence).

In its sample, this clonotype was seen many times. The J gene is TRBJ2-7, the V gene TRBV5-8, with D unresolved. Germline V gene sequence: CDR1 SGHTS, CDR2 YDEGEE. The length of the CDR3 is 13 residues. Trimming stripped 4 bases from V and 0 bases from J, with 8 bases between. CDR3 protein: CASSTFSSYEQYF. CDR3 nucleotides: TGTGCCAGCAGCACTTTTTCCTCCTACGAGCAGTACTTC.

The chain couples TRBV2 to TRBJ1-3; D perhaps matches TRBD1 (5 bases). The V gene's germline CDR1 is SNHLY and CDR2 FYNNEI. Deletions cut 0 bases from V and 4 bases from J, with 10 bases between. The CDR3 runs 15 residues. DNA of the CDR3: TGTGCCAGCAGTGAAGCATCAGGGTACGGAAACACCATATATTTT. Its protein product is CASSEASGYGNTIYF.